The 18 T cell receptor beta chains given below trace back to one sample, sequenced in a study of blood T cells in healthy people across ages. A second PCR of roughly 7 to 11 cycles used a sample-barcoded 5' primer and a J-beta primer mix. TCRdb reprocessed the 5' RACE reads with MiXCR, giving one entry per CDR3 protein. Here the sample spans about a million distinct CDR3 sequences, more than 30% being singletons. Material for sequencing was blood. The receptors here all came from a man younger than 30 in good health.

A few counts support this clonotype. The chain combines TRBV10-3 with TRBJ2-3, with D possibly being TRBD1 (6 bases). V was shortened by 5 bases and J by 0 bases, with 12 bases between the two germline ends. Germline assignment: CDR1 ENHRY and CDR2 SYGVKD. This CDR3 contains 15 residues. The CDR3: CAISPTGSSTDTQYF. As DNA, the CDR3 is TGTGCCATCAGTCCTACAGGGAGTAGCACAGATACGCAGTATTTT.

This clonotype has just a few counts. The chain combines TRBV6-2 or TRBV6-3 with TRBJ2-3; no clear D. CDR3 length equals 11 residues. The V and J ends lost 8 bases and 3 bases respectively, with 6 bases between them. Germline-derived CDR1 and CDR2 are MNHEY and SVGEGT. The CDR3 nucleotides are TGTGCCAGCTTGGAGACAGATACGCAGTATTTT. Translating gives CASLETDTQYF.

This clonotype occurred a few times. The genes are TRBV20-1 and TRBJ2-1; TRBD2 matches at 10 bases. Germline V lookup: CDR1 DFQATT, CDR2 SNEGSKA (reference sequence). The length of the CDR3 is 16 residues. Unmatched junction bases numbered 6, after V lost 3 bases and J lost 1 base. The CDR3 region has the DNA TGCAGTGCTAGCCCTAGCGGGGGCCTTTCCTACAATGAGCAGTTCTTC. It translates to CSASPSGGLSYNEQFF.

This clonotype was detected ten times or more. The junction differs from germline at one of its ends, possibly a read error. CDR3 amino acids: CASSLVVANYGYTF. The CDR3 coding sequence is TGTGCCAGCAGTTTAGTGGTAGCTAACTATGGCTACACCTTC. The rearrangement links TRBV7-2 to TRBJ1-2; D call uncertain. CDR1 SGHTA and CDR2 FQGNSA come from the germline V gene. The CDR3 totals 14 residues.

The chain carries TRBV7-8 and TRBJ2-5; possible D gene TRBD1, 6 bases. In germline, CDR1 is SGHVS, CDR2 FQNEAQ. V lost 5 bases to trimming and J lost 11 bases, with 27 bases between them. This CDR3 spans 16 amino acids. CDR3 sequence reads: CASSDPSQGNYNEQYF. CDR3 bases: TGTGCCAGCAGCGACCCGAGCCAGGGGAACTACAATGAGCAGTACTTC.

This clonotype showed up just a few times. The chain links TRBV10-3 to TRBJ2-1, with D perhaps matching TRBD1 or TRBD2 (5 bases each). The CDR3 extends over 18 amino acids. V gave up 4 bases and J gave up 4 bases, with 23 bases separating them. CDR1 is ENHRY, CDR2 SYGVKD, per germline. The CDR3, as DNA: TGTGCCATCAGTGGTCAGTCCGGGACCTACAGACTTTACAATGAGCAGTTCTTC. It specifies CAISGQSGTYRLYNEQFF.

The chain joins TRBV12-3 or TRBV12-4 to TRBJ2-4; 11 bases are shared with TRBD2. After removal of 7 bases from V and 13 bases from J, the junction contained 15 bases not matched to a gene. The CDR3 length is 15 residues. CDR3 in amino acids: CASTGSGGAGNEQYF. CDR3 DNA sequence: TGTGCCAGCACCGGTAGCGGGGGGGCGGGAAATGAGCAGTACTTC.

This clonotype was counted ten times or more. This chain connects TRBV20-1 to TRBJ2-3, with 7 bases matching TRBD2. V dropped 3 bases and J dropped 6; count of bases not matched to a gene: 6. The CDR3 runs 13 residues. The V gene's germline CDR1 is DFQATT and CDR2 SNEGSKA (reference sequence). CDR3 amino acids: CSASGRGVDTQYF. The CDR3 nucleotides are TGCAGTGCTAGTGGCCGGGGGGTTGATACGCAGTATTTT.

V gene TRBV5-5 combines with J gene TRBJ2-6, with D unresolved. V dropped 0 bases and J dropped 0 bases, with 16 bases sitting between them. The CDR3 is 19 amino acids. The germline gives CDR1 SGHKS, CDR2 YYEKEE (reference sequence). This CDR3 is CASSLVWYNGNSGANVLTF. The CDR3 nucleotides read TGTGCCAGCAGCTTGGTATGGTACAACGGCAACTCTGGGGCCAACGTCCTGACTTTC.

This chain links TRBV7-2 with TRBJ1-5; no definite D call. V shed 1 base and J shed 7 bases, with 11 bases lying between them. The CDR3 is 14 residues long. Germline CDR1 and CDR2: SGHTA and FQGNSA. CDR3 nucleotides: TGTGCCAGCAGCTTAGAGATACAAGAGCAGCCCCAGCATTTT. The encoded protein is CASSLEIQEQPQHF.

The DNA for the CDR3 is TGCGCCAGCAGCCAAGATTATAGGGGGCTGAACACTGAAGCTTTCTTT. As protein: CASSQDYRGLNTEAFF. The chain employs TRBV4-3 and TRBJ1-1; 7 bases fit TRBD1. After removal of 0 bases from V and 0 bases from J, the junction contained 4 bases not matched to a gene. The length of the CDR3 is 16 residues. Germline-derived CDR1 and CDR2 are LGHNA and YSLEER.

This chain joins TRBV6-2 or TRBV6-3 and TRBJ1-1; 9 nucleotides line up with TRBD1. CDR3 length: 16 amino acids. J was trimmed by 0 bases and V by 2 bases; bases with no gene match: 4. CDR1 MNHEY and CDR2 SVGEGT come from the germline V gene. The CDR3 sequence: CASSYGQGKLNTEAFF. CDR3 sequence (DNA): TGTGCCAGCAGTTACGGACAGGGGAAATTGAACACTGAAGCTTTCTTT.

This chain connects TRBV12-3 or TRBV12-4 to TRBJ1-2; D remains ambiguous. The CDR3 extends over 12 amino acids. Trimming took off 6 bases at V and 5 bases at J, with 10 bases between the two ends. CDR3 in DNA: TGTGCCAGCAGAAGAGCCCAGTATGGCTACACCTTC. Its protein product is CASRRAQYGYTF.

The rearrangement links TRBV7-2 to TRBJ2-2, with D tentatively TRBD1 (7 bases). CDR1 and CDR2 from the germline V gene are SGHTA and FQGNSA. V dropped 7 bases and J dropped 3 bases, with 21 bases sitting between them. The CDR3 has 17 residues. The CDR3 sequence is CASIGRPGQLYTGELFF. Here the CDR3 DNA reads TGTGCCAGCATCGGGAGACCGGGACAGCTGTACACCGGGGAGCTGTTTTTT.

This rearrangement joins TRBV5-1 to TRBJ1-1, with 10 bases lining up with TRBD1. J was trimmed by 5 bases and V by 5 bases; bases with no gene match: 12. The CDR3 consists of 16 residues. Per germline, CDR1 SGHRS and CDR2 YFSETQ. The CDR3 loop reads CASRKIGDRGKTEAFF. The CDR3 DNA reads TGCGCCAGCAGAAAAATAGGGGACAGGGGAAAAACTGAAGCTTTCTTT.

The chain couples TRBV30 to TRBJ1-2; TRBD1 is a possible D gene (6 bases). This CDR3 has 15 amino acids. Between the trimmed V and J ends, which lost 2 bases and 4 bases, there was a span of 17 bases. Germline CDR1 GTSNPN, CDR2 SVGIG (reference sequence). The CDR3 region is CAWSSRGAGLYGYTF. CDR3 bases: TGTGCCTGGAGTTCCCGGGGGGCAGGACTCTATGGCTACACCTTC.

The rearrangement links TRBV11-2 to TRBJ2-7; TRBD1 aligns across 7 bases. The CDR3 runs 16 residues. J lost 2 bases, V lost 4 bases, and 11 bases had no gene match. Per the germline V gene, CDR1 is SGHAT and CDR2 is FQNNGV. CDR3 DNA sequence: TGTGCCAGCAGCTCCCGAATTGGGACAGCAACCTACGAGCAGTACTTC. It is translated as CASSSRIGTATYEQYF.

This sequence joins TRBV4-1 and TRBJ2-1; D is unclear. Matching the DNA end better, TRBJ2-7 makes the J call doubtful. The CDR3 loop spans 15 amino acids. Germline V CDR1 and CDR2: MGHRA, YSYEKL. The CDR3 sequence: CASSQVVSPGNEQYF. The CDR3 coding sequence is TGCGCCAGCAGCCAAGTTGTATCCCCTGGCAATGAGCAGTACTTC.